The 24 T cell receptor beta chains reported below all come from one sample, sequenced in a study of T cell clones after liver transplantation. Sequenced by immunoSEQ multiplex PCR; TCRdb stores in-frame clones only, minus some. There are about 120,000 clones in the sample; roughly nine tenths occur only once, and roughly 0.8% lies in the top ten. Here the sequenced sample was CD4+ T cells from blood, taken 12 months after liver transplant. The receptors stem from a human patient who received a liver transplant. Some T cells may be provided by the graft donor.

The rearrangement links TRBV27 to TRBJ2-3; D unclear. Germline CDR1 MNHEY, CDR2 SMNVEV (reference sequence). V lost 0 bases, J lost 5 bases, and 12 bases lay in between. The CDR3 sequence is 15 residues long. CDR3 DNA sequence: TGTGCCAGCAGTTTATCGTGGGTAGCTGGAGATACGCAGTATTTT. Residues: CASSLSWVAGDTQYF.

This sequence joins TRBV2 and TRBJ2-5; possibly TRBD2 for D (6 bases). CDR1 is SNHLY and CDR2 is FYNNEI in the germline V gene. With 6 bases removed from V and 5 bases from J, the gap between germline ends came to 13 bases. The CDR3 has 13 residues. For the CDR3, the DNA is TGTGCCAGCAGGCGGGGCGCGGGCGAGACCCAGTACTTC. This translates into CASRRGAGETQYF.

This clone was counted a single time. The V and J genes are TRBV19 and TRBJ2-1; TRBD2 is a possible D gene (5 bases). V lost 5 bases and J 5 bases, leaving 7 bases between the germline ends. CDR3 size: 12 residues. The germline CDR1 and CDR2 sequences are LNHDA and SQIVND (reference sequence). CDR3 protein: CASSQLDNEQFF. The CDR3 coding sequence is TGTGCCAGTAGTCAACTAGACAATGAGCAGTTCTTC.

The rearrangement uses TRBV19 and TRBJ1-4; possibly TRBD1 for D (6 bases). Germline V lookup: CDR1 LNHDA, CDR2 SQIVND (reference sequence). CDR3 length: 16 amino acids. With 5 bases removed from V and 2 bases from J, the gap between germline ends came to 15 bases. The CDR3 nucleotides read TGTGCCAGTAGTGCCTCCGGGGGGCCCACTAATGAAAAACTGTTTTTT. This sequence encodes CASSASGGPTNEKLFF. Full variable domain (remainder filled in from reference TRBV19 and TRBJ1-4): DGGITQSPKYLFRKEGQNVTLSCEQNLNHDAMYWYRQDPGQGLRLIYYSQIVNDFQKGDIAEGYSVSREKKESFPLTVTSAQKNPTAFYLCASSASGGPTNEKLFFGSGTQLSVL.

This sequence joins TRBV7-2 and TRBJ2-3, with TRBD1 matching 7 bases. The germline V gene has CDR1 SGHTA and CDR2 FQGNSA. The CDR3 length is 15 residues. Losses at the gene ends were 4 bases for V and 1 base for J; bases not matched to a gene: 5. CDR3 region: CASSSTGVGTDTQYF. In DNA, the CDR3 is TGTGCCAGCAGCTCTACAGGGGTCGGCACAGATACGCAGTATTTT.

Concerning this clone: Germline and junction disagree at one end, which may indicate a read error. The V gene is TRBV15, the J gene TRBJ2-1; 7 bases are a match to TRBD1. Germline V gene sequence: CDR1 LNHNV, CDR2 YYDKDF (reference sequence). The CDR3 consists of 15 residues. CDR3 in DNA: TGTGCCACCAGCGGAGACAGGGACTCCTACAATGAGCAGTTCTTC. It codes for CATSGDRDSYNEQFF.

This clone was counted a single time. This chain uses TRBV11-2 with TRBJ2-7; 10 bases are a match to TRBD1. V gave up 6 bases and J gave up 2 bases; unmatched junction bases: 10. The germline CDR1 and CDR2 sequences are SGHAT and FQNNGV. The CDR3 runs 16 residues. The DNA for the CDR3 is TGTGCCAGCAGTTTCCCGGGACAGGGGACCCCCTACGAGCAGTACTTC. This translates into CASSFPGQGTPYEQYF.

The gene calls are TRBV5-1 and TRBJ2-1, with D hard to call. Germline V gene data show CDR1 as SGHRS and CDR2 as YFSETQ. There are 15 residues in the CDR3. Deletions cut 0 bases from V and 4 bases from J, with 11 bases between. The CDR3 sequence is CASSLAFGKYNEQFF. In DNA, the CDR3 is TGCGCCAGCAGCTTGGCCTTTGGGAAATACAATGAGCAGTTCTTC.

The CDR3 sequence: CASSPARDNQPQHF. In DNA, the CDR3 is TGTGCCAGCTCACCAGCCAGGGACAATCAGCCCCAGCATTTT. The rearrangement joins TRBV18 to TRBJ1-5; TRBD1 might be the D (5 bases). Germline V gene lookup returns CDR1 KGHSH and CDR2 LQKENI. This CDR3 comprises 14 residues. With 2 bases removed from V and 3 bases from J, the gap between germline ends came to 8 bases. Full variable domain (outside the CDR3, taken from reference TRBV18 and TRBJ1-5): NAGVMQNPRHLVRRRGQEARLRCSPMKGHSHVYWYRQLPEEGLKFMVYLQKENIIDESGMPKERFSAEFPKEGPSILRIQQVVRGDSAAYFCASSPARDNQPQHFGDGTRLSIL.

This chain connects TRBV10-3 to TRBJ2-7; maybe TRBD1 (7 bases). CDR1 is ENHRY and CDR2 is SYGVKD in the germline V gene. CDR3 length: 14 amino acids. The ends were cut back, 6 bases at V and 6 bases at J, with 18 bases in the middle. The CDR3 DNA reads as TGTGCCATCAGCCTCGCGGAGGGGGCGGGCGAGCAGTACTTC. Protein product: CAISLAEGAGEQYF.

V gene TRBV11-3 combines with J gene TRBJ2-7, with a weak D call TRBD1 (6 bases). Germline assignment: CDR1 SGHNT and CDR2 YENEEA. Trimming pared 1 base from V and 2 bases from J, leaving 15 bases between. This CDR3 comprises 16 residues. CDR3 protein: CASSLVAGVLTYEQYF. CDR3 bases: TGTGCCAGCAGCTTAGTCGCAGGGGTTCTTACCTACGAGCAGTACTTC. The whole variable domain, filled in from reference TRBV11-3 and TRBJ2-7, reads EAGVVQSPRYKIIEKKQPVAFWCNPISGHNTLYWYLQNLGQGPELLIRYENEEAVDDSQLPKDRFSAERLKGVDSTLKIQPAELGDSAVYLCASSLVAGVLTYEQYFGPGTRLTVT.

The chain recombines TRBV18 with TRBJ2-7; D unresolved. The CDR3 extends over 15 amino acids. CDR1 and CDR2 from the germline V gene are KGHSH and LQKENI. V lost 0 bases to trimming and J lost 2 bases, with 11 bases between them. DNA for the CDR3: TGTGCCAGCTCACCACCGAATAGGGCCACCTACGAGCAGTACTTC. Translating gives CASSPPNRATYEQYF.

This clone was found a few times. The chain carries TRBV7-8 and TRBJ2-2, with TRBD1 as a possible D gene (5 bases). V was cut by 3 bases and J by 8 bases, with 7 bases left in between. This CDR3 region has 12 residues. CDR1 is SGHVS, CDR2 FQNEAQ, per germline. CDR3 DNA sequence: TGTGCCAGCAGCTTCCACAGGGGGGAGCTGTTTTTT. It specifies CASSFHRGELFF.

This clone was recorded once. The chain employs TRBV15 and TRBJ2-3, with 7 bases that match TRBD2. The CDR3 has 16 amino acids. V trimming: 0 bases; J trimming: 5 bases; junction bases outside the gene matches: 8. Germline loops: CDR1 LNHNV, CDR2 YYDKDF (reference sequence). As DNA, the CDR3 is TGTGCCACCAGCAGAGATTGGGGGGAGGGTAAAGATACGCAGTATTTT. Translation gives CATSRDWGEGKDTQYF.

V and J are TRBV11-3 and TRBJ2-5; D call uncertain. The germline V gene has CDR1 SGHNT and CDR2 YENEEA. The CDR3 is 14 residues long. Trimming removed 1 base from V and 4 bases from J, with 10 bases in between. The CDR3 DNA reads TGTGCCAGCAGCTTAGGGGAAGTGGGAGAGACCCAGTACTTC. Protein: CASSLGEVGETQYF.

The chain has TRBV11-2 and TRBJ2-7; 8 positions agree with TRBD2. The J segment lost 3 bases and the V segment lost 2 bases, leaving 6 bases of the junction unmatched. Germline V gene lookup returns CDR1 SGHAT and CDR2 FQNNGV. CDR3 length equals 15 residues. CDR3 sequence reads: CASSLSRGGNYEQYF. CDR3 sequence (DNA): TGTGCCAGCAGCTTAAGTCGGGGGGGAAACTACGAGCAGTACTTC.

V gene TRBV15 combines with J gene TRBJ2-5, with 7 bases lining up with TRBD2. The CDR3 consists of 18 residues. The V gene end was trimmed by 2 bases and the J gene end by 0 bases; junction bases not matched to a gene: 12. Germline V gives CDR1 LNHNV, CDR2 YYDKDF (reference sequence). Here the CDR3 reads CATSRNNRGGPHQETQYF. In DNA, the CDR3 is TGTGCCACCAGCAGAAATAATCGGGGAGGGCCCCACCAAGAGACCCAGTACTTC.

This clone was recorded only once. The rearrangement uses TRBV7-2 and TRBJ1-1; D is unclear. CDR1 is SGHTA and CDR2 is FQGNSA in the germline V gene. The CDR3 length is 13 residues. Trimming took off 7 bases at V and 1 base at J, with 10 bases between the two ends. DNA of the CDR3: TGTGCCAGCACCCTACAGACGAACACTGAAGCTTTCTTT. Translating it yields CASTLQTNTEAFF. Together with reference TRBV7-2 and TRBJ1-1, the CDR3 gives the full variable domain: GAGVSQSPSNKVTEKGKDVELRCDPISGHTALYWYRQSLGQGLEFLIYFQGNSAPDKSGLPSDRFSAERTGGSVSTLTIQRTQQEDSAVYLCASTLQTNTEAFFGQGTRLTVV.

In the case of this clone: Other DNA sequences from this sample encode an identical CDR3 as well. V usage is TRBV11-3 and J usage is TRBJ2-7, with a tentative D call TRBD1 (6 bases). Trimming removed 1 base at V and 1 base at J, with 8 bases between. The CDR3 consists of 14 residues. CDR1 is SGHNT and CDR2 is YENEEA in the germline V gene. This CDR3 reads CASSLGGTSYEQYF. CDR3 nucleotide sequence: TGTGCCAGCAGCTTAGGTGGGACATCCTACGAGCAGTACTTC. The full variable domain, in which reference TRBV11-3 and TRBJ2-7 provide the parts outside the CDR3, is EAGVVQSPRYKIIEKKQPVAFWCNPISGHNTLYWYLQNLGQGPELLIRYENEEAVDDSQLPKDRFSAERLKGVDSTLKIQPAELGDSAVYLCASSLGGTSYEQYFGPGTRLTVT.

The V and J genes are TRBV7-8 and TRBJ2-1; 13 nucleotides agree with TRBD2. V gave up 6 bases and J gave up 2 bases; unmatched junction bases: 4. The CDR3 is made up of 16 amino acids. Per germline, CDR1 SGHVS and CDR2 FQNEAQ. In nucleotides, the CDR3 is TGTGCCAGCAGGGCACTAGCGGGAGGGGCCTACAATGAGCAGTTCTTC. Translating it yields CASRALAGGAYNEQFF.

V is TRBV4-3 and J is TRBJ2-5; either TRBD1 or TRBD2 may fit D (6 bases each). Trimming took 5 bases from V and 4 from J, leaving 14 bases between them. The CDR3 totals 14 residues. In germline, CDR1 is LGHNA, CDR2 YSLEER. The CDR3 here is CASSSQGAGETQYF. The CDR3 DNA is TGCGCCAGCAGCTCACAGGGAGCGGGAGAGACCCAGTACTTC.

The CDR3, as DNA: TGTGCCAGCCAAAAGATGAGTTTCACAGATACGCAGTATTTT. Residues: CASQKMSFTDTQYF. The chain links TRBV5-5 to TRBJ2-3; no clear D gene. The CDR3 covers 14 residues. Germline CDR1 SGHKS, CDR2 YYEKEE (reference sequence). V was clipped by 7 bases and J by 2 bases, with 14 bases between them.

The rearrangement joins TRBV5-6 to TRBJ1-4; 7 positions match TRBD1. The junction had 10 bases not matched to a gene; V was cut back by 3 bases and J by 8 bases. CDR3 length: 15 residues. The germline V gene encodes CDR1 SGHDT and CDR2 YYEEEE. In nucleotides, the CDR3 is TGTGCCAGCAGCTCAACAGGGGTTCCTGGGGAAAAACTGTTTTTT. Translating gives CASSSTGVPGEKLFF.

The CDR3 nucleotides read TGTGCCAGCAGCTTGGACAGGGGGCGATCCGAAGCTTTCTTT. This translates into CASSLDRGRSEAFF. The genes are TRBV5-4 and TRBJ1-1; 9 bases agree with TRBD1. Germline trimming cut 0 bases from V and 8 bases from J; bases unmatched to any gene: 5. CDR1 is SGHNT, CDR2 YYREEE, per germline (reference sequence). The length of the CDR3 is 14 residues.